This T cell receptor (beta chain) was recorded in a study of CD8+CD57+ T cells in acquired aplastic anemia. This clonotype was found many times. The antigen is not known. Genomic DNA served as template for TCR beta VDJ and CDR3 profiling. TCRdb re-analysed the reads in MiXCR, keeping a single row per CDR3 protein. Altogether about 190,000 distinct CDR3 sequences are present, 40% to 55% being singletons, with the ten largest covering approximately 9.7%. Those patients picked for sequencing had displayed CD8+CD57+ cell expansion on flow cytometry. Trimming removed 7 bases at V and 11 bases at J, with 20 bases between. The CDR3 consists of 12 residues. The V gene's germline CDR1 is DFQATT and CDR2 SNEGSKA (reference sequence). Study results and caveats: Significance was not reached for CD8+ Simpson's diversity between patients and controls.

The rearrangement uses TRBV20-1 and TRBJ1-1; the D is unclear. The sequenced material came from sorted CD4+, CD8+, or CD8+CD57+ T cells (not recorded which) from PBMCs. This clonotype was sampled from a human donor with aplastic anemia. The DNA for the CDR3 is TGCAGTGGGGTCTTATCGGGAGCAGGTGCTTTCTTT. It yields the protein CSGVLSGAGAFF.